The 10 T cell receptor beta chains presented below share a single source sample, sequenced in a study of blood T cell repertoires in COVID-19. Only in-frame clones appear in the TCRdb table, and some are missing; sequencing was by immunoSEQ multiplex PCR. The data show 250,000 or so clones, roughly 77% seen once. The sample comprised peripheral blood. The receptors shown here come from a woman older than 75 with acute or convalescent COVID-19.

Only one count was recorded for this clone. The CDR3, as DNA: TGTGCCAGCAGCGTGGGGTCAGACAGCCTGGGTGGAAACACCATATATTTT. Its protein is CASSVGSDSLGGNTIYF. The chain employs TRBV9 and TRBJ1-3, with a weak D call TRBD1 (5 bases). Trimming cost V 2 bases and J 3 bases, with 18 bases left between them. This CDR3 comprises 17 residues. Germline V gene sequence: CDR1 SGDLS, CDR2 YYNGEE.

The chain joins TRBV11-2 to TRBJ1-2, with a possible D match to TRBD1 (5 bases). Looked up from germline, CDR1 is SGHAT and CDR2 is FQNNGV. V lost 1 base to trimming and J lost 4 bases, with 16 bases between them. The length of the CDR3 is 16 residues. The CDR3 DNA is TGTGCCAGCAGCTTAGGGTCCCCAGGGAGGCTCTATGGCTACACCTTC. Protein sequence: CASSLGSPGRLYGYTF.

The V call is TRBV10-3, the J call TRBJ2-6; no clear D. V lost 2 bases, J lost 0 bases, and 11 bases lay in between. The germline V gene has CDR1 ENHRY and CDR2 SYGVKD. CDR3 length: 17 residues. Written as DNA, the CDR3 is TGTGCCATCAGTGAGACTTTCAAGAGCTCTGGGGCCAACGTCCTGACTTTC. This gives the protein CAISETFKSSGANVLTF.

This clone was seen a single time. This chain joins TRBV5-1 and TRBJ1-1; 7 bases align to TRBD1. Per germline, CDR1 SGHRS and CDR2 YFSETQ. The CDR3 consists of 16 residues. V dropped 2 bases and J dropped 1; count of bases not matched to a gene: 8. CDR3: CASSFTGELTNTEAFF. In DNA, the CDR3 is TGCGCCAGCAGCTTTACAGGGGAATTGACGAACACTGAAGCTTTCTTT.

This clone was seen a single time. V is TRBV5-1 and J is TRBJ1-1; 7 bases line up with TRBD1. V trimming: 4 bases; J trimming: 8 bases; junction bases outside the gene matches: 8. Germline V gives CDR1 SGHRS, CDR2 YFSETQ. This CDR3 region has 13 residues. The DNA of the CDR3 is TGCGCCAGCAGCCCGACAGGGTGGGTAGAAGCTTTCTTT. It is translated as CASSPTGWVEAFF.

This clone was recorded once. The chain couples TRBV12-5 to TRBJ1-4; 8 bases line up with TRBD1. Germline loops: CDR1 LGHNT, CDR2 FRNRAP. Trimming removed 1 base from V and 5 bases from J; junction bases left unmatched: 3. The CDR3 is 15 amino acids. CDR3 nucleotide sequence: TGTGCTAGTGGTTTGGGAGACAGGGGCAATGAAAAACTGTTTTTT. Translation gives CASGLGDRGNEKLFF.

This rearrangement joins TRBV5-1 to TRBJ2-2, with 7 bases matching TRBD2. The CDR3 is made up of 16 amino acids. Per germline, CDR1 SGHRS and CDR2 YFSETQ. V dropped 0 bases and J dropped 6; count of bases not matched to a gene: 8. The CDR3 DNA follows: TGCGCCAGCAGCTTGGCTAGCGGTTTCGTTTCCGGGGAGCTGTTTTTT. This gives the protein CASSLASGFVSGELFF.

This rearrangement joins TRBV5-1 to TRBJ2-7; possible D gene TRBD2, 6 bases. The germline V gene has CDR1 SGHRS and CDR2 YFSETQ. Trimming took 4 bases from V and 3 from J, leaving 8 bases between them. The CDR3 spans 12 residues. CDR3 in DNA: TGCGCCAGCAGCCCCGGGAGCTACGAGCAGTACTTC. The encoded protein is CASSPGSYEQYF.

This clone was detected only once. This chain uses TRBV7-9 with TRBJ2-3; 8 nucleotides agree with TRBD2. The CDR3 has 17 residues. Germline lookup yields CDR1 SEHNR and CDR2 FQNEAQ (reference sequence). V dropped 5 bases and J dropped 2; count of bases not matched to a gene: 12. The CDR3 loop is CASSPNRPGGPTDTQYF. The CDR3 bases are TGTGCCAGCAGCCCGAACCGCCCGGGAGGGCCCACAGATACGCAGTATTTT.

This chain links TRBV6-5 with TRBJ2-7, with D possibly matching TRBD2 (6 bases). Germline lookup yields CDR1 MNHEY and CDR2 SVGAGI. The ends were cut back, 0 bases at V and 2 bases at J, with 11 bases in the middle. The length of the CDR3 is 15 residues. This chain's CDR3 is CASSYSGTYAYEQYF. Here the CDR3 DNA reads TGTGCCAGCAGTTACTCGGGGACTTACGCCTACGAGCAGTACTTC.